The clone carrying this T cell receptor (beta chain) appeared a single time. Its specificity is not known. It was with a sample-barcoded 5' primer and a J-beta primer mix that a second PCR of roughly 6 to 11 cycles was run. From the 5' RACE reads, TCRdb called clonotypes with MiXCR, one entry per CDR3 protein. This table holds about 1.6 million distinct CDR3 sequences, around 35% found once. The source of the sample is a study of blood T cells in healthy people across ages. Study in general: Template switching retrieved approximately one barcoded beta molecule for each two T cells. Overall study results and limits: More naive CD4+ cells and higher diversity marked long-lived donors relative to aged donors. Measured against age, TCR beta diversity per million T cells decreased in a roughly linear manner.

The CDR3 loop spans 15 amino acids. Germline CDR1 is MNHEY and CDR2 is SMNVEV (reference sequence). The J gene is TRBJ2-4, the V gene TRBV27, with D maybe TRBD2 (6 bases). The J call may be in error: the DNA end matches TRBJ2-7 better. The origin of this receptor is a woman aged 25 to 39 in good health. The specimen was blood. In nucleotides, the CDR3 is TGTGCCAGCAGTTTATCTAGCGGCAGCTTTTACGAGCAGTACTTC. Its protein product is CASSLSSGSFYEQYF.